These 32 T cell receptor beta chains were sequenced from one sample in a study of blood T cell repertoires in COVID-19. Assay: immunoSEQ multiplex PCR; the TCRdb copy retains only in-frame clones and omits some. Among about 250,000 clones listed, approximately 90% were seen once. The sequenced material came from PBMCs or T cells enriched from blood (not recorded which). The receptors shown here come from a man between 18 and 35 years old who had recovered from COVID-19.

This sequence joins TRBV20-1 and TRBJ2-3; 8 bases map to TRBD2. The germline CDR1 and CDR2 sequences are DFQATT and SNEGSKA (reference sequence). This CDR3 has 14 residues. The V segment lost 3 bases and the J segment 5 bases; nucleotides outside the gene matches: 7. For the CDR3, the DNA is TGCAGTGCTAGTGGGCAGCGGGAGATAGATACGCAGTATTTT. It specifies CSASGQREIDTQYF.

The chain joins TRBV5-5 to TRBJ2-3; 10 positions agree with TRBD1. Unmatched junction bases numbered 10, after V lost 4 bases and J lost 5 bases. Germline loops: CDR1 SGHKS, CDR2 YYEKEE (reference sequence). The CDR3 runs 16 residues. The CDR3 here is CASSLPGTGDKDTQYF. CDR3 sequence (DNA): TGTGCCAGCAGCCTACCCGGGACAGGGGACAAAGATACGCAGTATTTT.

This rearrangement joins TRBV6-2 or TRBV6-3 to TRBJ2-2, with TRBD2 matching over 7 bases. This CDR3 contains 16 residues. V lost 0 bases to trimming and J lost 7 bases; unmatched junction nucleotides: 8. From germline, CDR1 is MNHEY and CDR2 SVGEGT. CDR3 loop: CASSYSRRTSVGELFF. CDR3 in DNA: TGTGCCAGCAGTTACTCGCGTAGGACTAGTGTCGGGGAGCTGTTTTTT.

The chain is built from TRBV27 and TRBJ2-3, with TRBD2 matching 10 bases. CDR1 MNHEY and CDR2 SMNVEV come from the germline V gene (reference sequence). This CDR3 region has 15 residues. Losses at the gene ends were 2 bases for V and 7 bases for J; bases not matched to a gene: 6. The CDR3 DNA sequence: TGTGCCAGCAGTTTACTAGCGGGAGAGCAGAATACGCAGTATTTT. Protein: CASSLLAGEQNTQYF.

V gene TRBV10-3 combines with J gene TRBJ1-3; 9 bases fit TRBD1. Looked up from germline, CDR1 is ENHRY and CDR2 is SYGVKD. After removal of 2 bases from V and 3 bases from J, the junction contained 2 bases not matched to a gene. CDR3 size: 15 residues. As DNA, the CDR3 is TGTGCCATCAGTGAGAGGACAGGGGTTGGAAACACCATATATTTT. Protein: CAISERTGVGNTIYF.

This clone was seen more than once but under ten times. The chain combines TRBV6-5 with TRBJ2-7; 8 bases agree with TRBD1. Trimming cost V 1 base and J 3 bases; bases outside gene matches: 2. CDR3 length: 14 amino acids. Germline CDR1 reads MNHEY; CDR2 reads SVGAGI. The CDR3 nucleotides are TGTGCCAGCAGTTACTATGGACAGGGCTACGAGCAGTACTTC. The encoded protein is CASSYYGQGYEQYF.

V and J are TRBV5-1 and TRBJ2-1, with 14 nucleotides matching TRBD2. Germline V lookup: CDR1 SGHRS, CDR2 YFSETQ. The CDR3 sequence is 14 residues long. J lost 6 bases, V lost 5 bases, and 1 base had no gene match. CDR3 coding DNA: TGCGCCAGCAGGACTAGCGGGAGGGCCAATGAGCAGTTCTTC. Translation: CASRTSGRANEQFF.

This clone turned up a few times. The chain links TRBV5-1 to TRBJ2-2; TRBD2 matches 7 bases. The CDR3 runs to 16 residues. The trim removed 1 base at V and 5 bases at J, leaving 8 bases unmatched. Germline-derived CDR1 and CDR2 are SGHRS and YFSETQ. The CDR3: CASSLLSGGGTGELFF. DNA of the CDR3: TGCGCCAGCAGCTTGTTGTCGGGAGGTGGGACCGGGGAGCTGTTTTTT.

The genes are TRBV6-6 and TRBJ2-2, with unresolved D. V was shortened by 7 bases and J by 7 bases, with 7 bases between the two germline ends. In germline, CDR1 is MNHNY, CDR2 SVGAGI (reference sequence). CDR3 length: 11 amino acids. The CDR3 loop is CASTVDGELFF. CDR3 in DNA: TGTGCCAGCACCGTAGACGGGGAGCTGTTTTTT.

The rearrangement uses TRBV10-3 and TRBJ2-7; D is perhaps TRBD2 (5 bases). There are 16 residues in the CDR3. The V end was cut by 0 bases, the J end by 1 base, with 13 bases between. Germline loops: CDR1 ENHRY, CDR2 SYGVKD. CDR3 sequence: CAISESTGKASYEQYF. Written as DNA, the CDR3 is TGTGCCATCAGTGAGTCAACGGGAAAGGCGTCCTACGAGCAGTACTTC.

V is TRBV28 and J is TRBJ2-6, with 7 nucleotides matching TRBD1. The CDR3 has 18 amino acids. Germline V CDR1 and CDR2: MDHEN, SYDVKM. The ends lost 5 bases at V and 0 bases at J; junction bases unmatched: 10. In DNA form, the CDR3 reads TGTGCCAGCAGTCCCTGGGACAGCTTTTTCTCTGGGGCCAACGTCCTGACTTTC. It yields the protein CASSPWDSFFSGANVLTF.

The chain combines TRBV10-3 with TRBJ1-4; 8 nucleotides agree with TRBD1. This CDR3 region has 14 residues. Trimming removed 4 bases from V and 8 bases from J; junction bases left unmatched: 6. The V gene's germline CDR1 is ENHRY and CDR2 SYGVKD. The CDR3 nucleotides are TGTGCCATCAGTGCAGGGGGCGCGTGGGAAAAACTGTTTTTT. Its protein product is CAISAGGAWEKLFF.

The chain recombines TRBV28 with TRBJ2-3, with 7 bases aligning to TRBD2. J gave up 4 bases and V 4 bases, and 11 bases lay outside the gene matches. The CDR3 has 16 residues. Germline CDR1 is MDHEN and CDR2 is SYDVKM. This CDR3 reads CASSSPAAGTSDTQYF. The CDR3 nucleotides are TGTGCCAGCAGTTCACCGGCAGCGGGAACGTCAGATACGCAGTATTTT.

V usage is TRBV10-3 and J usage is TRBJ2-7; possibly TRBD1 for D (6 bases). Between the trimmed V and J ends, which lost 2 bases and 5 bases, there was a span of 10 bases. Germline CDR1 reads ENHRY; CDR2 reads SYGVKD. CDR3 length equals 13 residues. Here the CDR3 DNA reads TGTGCCATCAGTGAGGGGACAAGGAACGAGCAGTACTTC. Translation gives CAISEGTRNEQYF.

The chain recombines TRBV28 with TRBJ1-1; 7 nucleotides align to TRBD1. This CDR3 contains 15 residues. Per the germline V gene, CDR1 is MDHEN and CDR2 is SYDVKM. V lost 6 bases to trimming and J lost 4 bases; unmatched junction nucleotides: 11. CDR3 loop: CASRPGDTGATEAFF. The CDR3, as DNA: TGTGCCAGCAGACCCGGCGACACAGGGGCCACTGAAGCTTTCTTT.

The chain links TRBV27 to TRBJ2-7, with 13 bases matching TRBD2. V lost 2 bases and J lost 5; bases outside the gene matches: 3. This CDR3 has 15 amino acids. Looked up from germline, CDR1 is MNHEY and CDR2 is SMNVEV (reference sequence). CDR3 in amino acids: CASSLGTSGENEQYF. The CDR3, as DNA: TGTGCCAGCAGTTTAGGGACTAGCGGGGAAAACGAGCAGTACTTC.

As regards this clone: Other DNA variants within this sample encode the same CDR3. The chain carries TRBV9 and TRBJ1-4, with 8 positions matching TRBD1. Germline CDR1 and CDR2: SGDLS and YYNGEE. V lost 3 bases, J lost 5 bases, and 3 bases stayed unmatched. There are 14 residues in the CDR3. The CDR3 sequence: CASSAGTGNEKLFF. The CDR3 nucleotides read TGTGCCAGCAGCGCCGGGACAGGAAATGAAAAACTGTTTTTT.

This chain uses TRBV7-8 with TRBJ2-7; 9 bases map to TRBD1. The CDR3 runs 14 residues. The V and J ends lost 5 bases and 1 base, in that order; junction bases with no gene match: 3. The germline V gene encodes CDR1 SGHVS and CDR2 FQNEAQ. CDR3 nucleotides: TGTGCCAGCAGCCCCGGGACAGGGTCCTACGAGCAGTACTTC. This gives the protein CASSPGTGSYEQYF.

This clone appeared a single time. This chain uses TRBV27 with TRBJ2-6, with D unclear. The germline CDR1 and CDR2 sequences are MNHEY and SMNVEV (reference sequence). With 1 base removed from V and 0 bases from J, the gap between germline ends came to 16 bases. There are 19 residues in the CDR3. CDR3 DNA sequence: TGTGCCAGCAGTTTATTGGGCCCTTGGGCTCCCTCTGGGGCCAACGTCCTGACTTTC. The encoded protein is CASSLLGPWAPSGANVLTF. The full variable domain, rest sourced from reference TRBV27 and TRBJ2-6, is EAQVTQNPRYLITVTGKKLTVTCSQNMNHEYMSWYRQDPGLGLRQIYYSMNVEVTDKGDVPEGYKVSRKEKRNFPLILESPSPNQTSLYFCASSLLGPWAPSGANVLTFGAGSRLTVL.

In DNA form, the CDR3 reads TGTGCCAGCAGCCTAAGTGTGTCGGGCAATGAGCAGTTCTTC. This codes for CASSLSVSGNEQFF. The chain employs TRBV7-9 and TRBJ2-1; no definite D call. V shed 5 bases and J shed 6 bases, with 14 bases lying between them. This CDR3 has 14 amino acids. Per germline, CDR1 SEHNR and CDR2 FQNEAQ (reference sequence).

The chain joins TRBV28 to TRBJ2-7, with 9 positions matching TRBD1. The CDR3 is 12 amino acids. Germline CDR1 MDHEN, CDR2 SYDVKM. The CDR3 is CDPDRGNYEQYF. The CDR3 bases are TGTGACCCGGACAGGGGAAATTACGAGCAGTACTTC. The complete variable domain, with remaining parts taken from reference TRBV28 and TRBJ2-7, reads DVKVTQSSRYLVKRTGEKVFLECVQDMDHENMFWYRQDPGLGLRLIYFSYDVKMKEKGDIPEGYSVSREKKERFSLILESASTNQTSMYLCDPDRGNYEQYFGPGTRLTVT.

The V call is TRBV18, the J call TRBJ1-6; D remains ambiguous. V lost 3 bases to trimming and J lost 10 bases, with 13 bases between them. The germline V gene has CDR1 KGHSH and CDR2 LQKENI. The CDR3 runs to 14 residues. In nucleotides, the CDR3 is TGTGCCAGCTCACCGGGCAGTCTCCAGTCACCCCTCCACTTT. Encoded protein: CASSPGSLQSPLHF.

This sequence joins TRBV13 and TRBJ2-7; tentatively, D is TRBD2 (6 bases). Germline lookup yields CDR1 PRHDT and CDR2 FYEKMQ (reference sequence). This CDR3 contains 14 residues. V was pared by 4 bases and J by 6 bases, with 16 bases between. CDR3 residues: CASSSGGFWSEQYF. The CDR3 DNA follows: TGTGCCAGCAGCTCTGGGGGGTTTTGGAGCGAGCAGTACTTC.

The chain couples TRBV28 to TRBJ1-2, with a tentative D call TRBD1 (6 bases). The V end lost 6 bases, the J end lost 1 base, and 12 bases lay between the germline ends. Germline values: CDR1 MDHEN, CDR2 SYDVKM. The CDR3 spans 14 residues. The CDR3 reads CASRPTQGNYGYTF. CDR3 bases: TGTGCCAGCAGACCCACACAGGGTAACTATGGCTACACCTTC.

CDR3 sequence (DNA): TGCGCCAGCAGCCAGACCGGGACAGGTTTGTACGAGCAGTACTTC. This encodes CASSQTGTGLYEQYF. This rearrangement joins TRBV5-1 to TRBJ2-7, with 8 bases lining up with TRBD1. The germline gives CDR1 SGHRS, CDR2 YFSETQ. V was clipped by 4 bases and J by 4 bases; unmatched bases: 10. This CDR3 has 15 residues.

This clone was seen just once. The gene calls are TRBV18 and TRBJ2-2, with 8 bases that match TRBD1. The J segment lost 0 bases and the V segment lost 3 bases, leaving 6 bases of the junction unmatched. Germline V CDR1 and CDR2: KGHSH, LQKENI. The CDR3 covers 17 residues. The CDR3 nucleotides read TGTGCCAGCTCACCCCGGGGACAGGCATCGAACACCGGGGAGCTGTTTTTT. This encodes CASSPRGQASNTGELFF.

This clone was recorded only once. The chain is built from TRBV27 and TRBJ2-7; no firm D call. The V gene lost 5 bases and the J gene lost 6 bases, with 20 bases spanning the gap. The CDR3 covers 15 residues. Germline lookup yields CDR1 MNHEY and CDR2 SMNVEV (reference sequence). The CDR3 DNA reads TGTGCCAGCAGTCCACGCGAAGTAATATCCCCCGAGCAGTACTTC. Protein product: CASSPREVISPEQYF.

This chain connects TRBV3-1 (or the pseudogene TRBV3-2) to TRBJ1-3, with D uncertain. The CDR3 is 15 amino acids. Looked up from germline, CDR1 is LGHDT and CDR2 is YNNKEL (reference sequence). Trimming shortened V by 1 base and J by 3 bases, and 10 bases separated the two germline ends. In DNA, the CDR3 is TGTGCCAGCAGCCAAGGTTCTAAAGTTGGAAACACCATATATTTT. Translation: CASSQGSKVGNTIYF.

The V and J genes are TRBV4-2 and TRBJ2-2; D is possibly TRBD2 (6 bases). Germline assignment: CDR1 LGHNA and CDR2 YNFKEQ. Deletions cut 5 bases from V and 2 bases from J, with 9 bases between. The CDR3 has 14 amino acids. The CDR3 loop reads CASSSGRNTGELFF. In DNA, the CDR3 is TGTGCCAGCAGCAGCGGGCGAAACACCGGGGAGCTGTTTTTT.

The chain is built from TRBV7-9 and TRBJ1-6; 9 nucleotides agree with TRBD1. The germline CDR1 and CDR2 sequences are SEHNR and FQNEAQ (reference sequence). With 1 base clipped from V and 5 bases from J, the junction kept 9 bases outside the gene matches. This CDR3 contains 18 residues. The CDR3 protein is CASSLGLQGARDNSPLHF. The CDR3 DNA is TGTGCCAGCAGCTTAGGGTTACAGGGGGCGCGCGATAATTCACCCCTCCACTTT.

The CDR3 DNA reads TGTGCCAGCAGTTTAGGGGGCCCGGGACAGGGACCAAACACTGAAGCTTTCTTT. It yields the protein CASSLGGPGQGPNTEAFF. V gene TRBV28 combines with J gene TRBJ1-1, with 9 bases lining up with TRBD1. Germline V gene data show CDR1 as MDHEN and CDR2 as SYDVKM. Germline trimming cut 2 bases from V and 2 bases from J; bases unmatched to any gene: 12. This CDR3 is 18 amino acids long.

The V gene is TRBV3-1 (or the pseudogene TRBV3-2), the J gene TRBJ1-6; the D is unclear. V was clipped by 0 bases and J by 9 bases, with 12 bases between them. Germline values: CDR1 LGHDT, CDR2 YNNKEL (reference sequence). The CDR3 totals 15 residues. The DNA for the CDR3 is TGTGCCAGCAGCCAAGATTCAGTTCCCCCTTCACCCCTCCACTTT. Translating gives CASSQDSVPPSPLHF.